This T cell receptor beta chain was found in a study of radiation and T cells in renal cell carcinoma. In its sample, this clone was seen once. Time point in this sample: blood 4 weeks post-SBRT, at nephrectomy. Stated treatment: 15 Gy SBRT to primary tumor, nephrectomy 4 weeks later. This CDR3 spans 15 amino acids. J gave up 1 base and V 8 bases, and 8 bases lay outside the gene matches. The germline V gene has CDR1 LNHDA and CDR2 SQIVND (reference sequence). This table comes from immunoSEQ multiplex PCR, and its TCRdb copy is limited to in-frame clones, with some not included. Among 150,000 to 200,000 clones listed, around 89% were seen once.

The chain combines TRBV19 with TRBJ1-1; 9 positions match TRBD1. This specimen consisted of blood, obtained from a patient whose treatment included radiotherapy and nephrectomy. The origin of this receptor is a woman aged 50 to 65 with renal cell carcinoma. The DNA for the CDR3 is TGTGCCAGTGAGGATCCGGGACAGGGGAACACTGAAGCTTTCTTT. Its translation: CASEDPGQGNTEAFF. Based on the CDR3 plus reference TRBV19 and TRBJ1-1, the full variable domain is DGGITQSPKYLFRKEGQNVTLSCEQNLNHDAMYWYRQDPGQGLRLIYYSQIVNDFQKGDIAEGYSVSREKKESFPLTVTSAQKNPTAFYLCASEDPGQGNTEAFFGQGTRLTVV.